Shown below are 7 T cell receptor beta chains from a single sample sequenced in a study of PD-1 blockade in mismatch repair-deficient tumors. TCRdb keeps only in-frame clones here, not all; method: immunoSEQ multiplex PCR. Of 15,000 to 25,000 clones listed, roughly 87% are singletons. The input for sequencing was PBMCs, taken 52 weeks after starting pembrolizumab. The receptors stem from an adult with mismatch repair-deficient cancer.

The J gene is TRBJ1-2, the V gene TRBV6-6, with 8 bases aligning to TRBD1. CDR3 length equals 16 residues. Germline trimming cut 2 bases from V and 4 bases from J; bases unmatched to any gene: 9. Germline CDR1 and CDR2: MNHNY and SVGAGI (reference sequence). In nucleotides, the CDR3 is TGTGCCAGCAGTTACCTGTCAGGGGGCATCGGCTATGGCTACACCTTC. This sequence encodes CASSYLSGGIGYGYTF.

The rearrangement links TRBV9 to TRBJ2-5; D unresolved. V was cut by 0 bases and J by 4 bases, with 7 bases left in between. The germline V gene encodes CDR1 SGDLS and CDR2 YYNGEE. The CDR3 covers 13 residues. The CDR3 DNA is TGTGCCAGCAGCGTAGGCGGCGGAGAGACCCAGTACTTC. Protein product: CASSVGGGETQYF.

This chain joins TRBV18 and TRBJ2-1; TRBD2 agrees at 7 bases. The CDR3 length is 14 residues. J lost 5 bases, V lost 3 bases, and 4 bases had no gene match. The V gene's germline CDR1 is KGHSH and CDR2 LQKENI. CDR3 region: CASSPLADHNEQFF. In DNA, the CDR3 is TGTGCCAGCTCACCTCTAGCGGACCACAATGAGCAGTTCTTC.

CDR3 nucleotide sequence: TGTGCCAGCAGTCACTACAATGAGCAGTTCTTC. It encodes CASSHYNEQFF. The J gene is TRBJ2-1, the V gene TRBV28; D uncertain. Germline assignment: CDR1 MDHEN and CDR2 SYDVKM. Trimming pared 5 bases from V and 3 bases from J, leaving 2 bases between. The CDR3 sequence is 11 residues long.

The rearrangement uses TRBV29-1 and TRBJ1-2, with D unresolved. Germline V gene sequence: CDR1 SQVTM, CDR2 ANQGSEA. Trimming cost V 0 bases and J 9 bases, with 20 bases left between them. This CDR3 contains 15 residues. CDR3 sequence reads: CSVEDAFRHRARYTF. CDR3 DNA: TGCAGCGTTGAAGACGCATTCCGGCACAGAGCTCGCTACACCTTC.

The chain carries TRBV6-1 and TRBJ2-1, with no clear D. The CDR3 sequence is 15 residues long. V lost 0 bases and J lost 0, with 6 bases in between. Germline lookup yields CDR1 MNHNS and CDR2 SASEGT. For the CDR3, the DNA is TGTGCCAGCAGTGAAGCCCCTAGCTCCTACAATGAGCAGTTCTTC. This codes for CASSEAPSSYNEQFF.

The chain joins TRBV6-1 to TRBJ2-2; 7 nucleotides agree with TRBD2. V dropped 5 bases and J dropped 2; count of bases not matched to a gene: 2. The germline V gene has CDR1 MNHNS and CDR2 SASEGT. The CDR3 extends over 14 amino acids. CDR3 coding DNA: TGTGCCAGCAGTCGGGACTACAACACCGGGGAGCTGTTTTTT. Amino acid sequence: CASSRDYNTGELFF.